This T cell receptor beta chain derives from a study of T-cell memory formation after mild COVID-19. This CDR3 region has 15 residues. Trimming shortened V by 0 bases and J by 0 bases, and 9 bases separated the two germline ends. The germline CDR1 and CDR2 sequences are MNHEY and SVGAGI. This clonotype has a handful of counts. TCRdb processed the 5' RACE reads anew with MiXCR; each CDR3 protein has one entry. The profile covers 470,000 or so distinct CDR3 sequences, with 18% appearing a single time and 12% taken by the ten largest. The sequenced sample was PBMCs or a T cell subset sorted from them (not recorded which). The chain carries TRBV6-5 and TRBJ2-7; weak D call: TRBD2 (5 bases). The sequence came from an adult woman who had mild COVID-19 (a few samples of this study predate the infection). Cell type and time point are not known. The CDR3, as DNA: TGTGCCAGCAGTTACTCCGGGGTAGACTCCTACGAGCAGTACTTC. Amino acids: CASSYSGVDSYEQYF.